Below, 30 T cell receptor beta chains from the same sample are listed, as sequenced in a study of beta chain features in type 1 diabetes. The study reverse transcribed the entire isolated RNA, so it sequenced expressed TCRB transcripts. Produced via immunoSEQ multiplex PCR; TCRdb's table is partial and in-frame only. The sample holds 600,000 to 650,000 clones; around 15% are singletons and the top ten take around 0.1%. Sequenced: naive CD4+ T cells from blood. The receptors come from a man younger than 30 in good health.

This clone was seen a few times. The identical CDR3 is also encoded by other nucleotide sequences in the sample. The V gene is TRBV19, the J gene TRBJ2-7; D gene unclear. V gave up 3 bases and J gave up 4 bases, with 4 bases separating them. CDR1 is LNHDA, CDR2 SQIVND, per germline (reference sequence). This CDR3 region has 11 residues. The CDR3 sequence: CASSIGYEQYF. In nucleotides, the CDR3 is TGTGCCAGTAGTATCGGGTACGAGCAGTACTTC.

V usage is TRBV5-1 and J usage is TRBJ1-4, with D unclear. The CDR3 is made up of 13 amino acids. Per germline, CDR1 SGHRS and CDR2 YFSETQ. V lost 2 bases and J lost 6, with 8 bases in between. The CDR3 spells CASSFRGYEKLFF. The CDR3 DNA is TGCGCCAGCAGCTTCCGAGGGTATGAAAAACTGTTTTTT.

The sample holds a few counts of this clone. The V call is TRBV6-1, the J call TRBJ2-6, with a tentative D call TRBD1 (5 bases). CDR1 and CDR2 from the germline V gene are MNHNS and SASEGT. The V and J ends lost 3 bases and 0 bases respectively, with 12 bases between them. The CDR3 covers 17 residues. This CDR3 is CASSEDLRASGANVLTF. The CDR3 bases are TGTGCCAGCAGTGAGGATCTCAGGGCCTCTGGGGCCAACGTCCTGACTTTC.

This clone occurred a few times. The chain joins TRBV11-2 to TRBJ2-5; 7 bases match TRBD2. Trimming removed 6 bases from V and 3 bases from J; junction bases left unmatched: 10. The germline CDR1 and CDR2 sequences are SGHAT and FQNNGV. The CDR3 spans 15 residues. In DNA, the CDR3 is TGTGCCAGCAGGATGGGGAGGGGAAGTAAAGAGACCCAGTACTTC. This translates into CASRMGRGSKETQYF.

The chain combines TRBV9 with TRBJ1-4; possible D gene TRBD1, 5 bases. V dropped 6 bases and J dropped 5 bases, with 8 bases sitting between them. The CDR3 is made up of 12 amino acids. Germline-derived CDR1 and CDR2 are SGDLS and YYNGEE. CDR3 nucleotide sequence: TGTGCCAGCACGGGACCAAATGAAAAACTGTTTTTT. It translates to CASTGPNEKLFF.

The chain couples TRBV7-2 to TRBJ1-2; tentative D call: TRBD1 (5 bases). CDR1 and CDR2 from the germline V gene are SGHTA and FQGNSA. The V gene lost 3 bases and the J gene lost 0 bases, with 8 bases spanning the gap. The CDR3 contains 14 residues. The CDR3 spells CASSFGQTNYGYTF. The CDR3 bases are TGTGCCAGCAGCTTCGGACAAACTAACTATGGCTACACCTTC. Filled out from reference TRBV7-2 and TRBJ1-2, the complete variable domain reads GAGVSQSPSNKVTEKGKDVELRCDPISGHTALYWYRQSLGQGLEFLIYFQGNSAPDKSGLPSDRFSAERTGGSVSTLTIQRTQQEDSAVYLCASSFGQTNYGYTFGSGTRLTVV.

This clone was observed a handful of times. The chain employs TRBV5-1 and TRBJ2-7, with D uncertain. The CDR3 loop spans 15 amino acids. Deletions cut 0 bases from V and 4 bases from J, with 14 bases between. Germline V gives CDR1 SGHRS, CDR2 YFSETQ. The chain's CDR3 is CASSLDGKGRYEQYF. The CDR3 DNA sequence: TGCGCCAGCAGCTTGGATGGGAAGGGAAGATACGAGCAGTACTTC.

The rearrangement links TRBV5-1 to TRBJ2-1; 11 nucleotides align to TRBD2. Trimming took 5 bases from V and 7 from J; bases not matched to a gene: 11. The CDR3 loop spans 16 amino acids. Germline V gene data show CDR1 as SGHRS and CDR2 as YFSETQ. CDR3 sequence: CASSPPGLAVANEQFF. The CDR3 DNA is TGCGCCAGCAGTCCACCGGGACTAGCGGTGGCGAATGAGCAGTTCTTC.

The chain uses TRBV7-2 and TRBJ1-1, with a tentative D call TRBD1 (5 bases). In germline, CDR1 is SGHTA, CDR2 FQGNSA. V lost 10 bases and J 2 bases, leaving 20 bases between the germline ends. The CDR3 extends over 15 amino acids. This CDR3 is CATEDRSLGNTEAFF. DNA for the CDR3: TGTGCCACCGAAGACAGAAGTCTTGGAAACACTGAAGCTTTCTTT.

This clone was picked up a small number of times. The gene calls are TRBV7-3 and TRBJ1-1, with D possibly matching TRBD1 (5 bases). Per germline, CDR1 SGHTA and CDR2 FQGTGA. Trimming removed 5 bases at V and 1 base at J, with 14 bases between. The length of the CDR3 is 15 residues. The CDR3 DNA reads as TGTGCCAGCAGCCTAAGTGGGGGTGAGAACACTGAAGCTTTCTTT. This encodes CASSLSGGENTEAFF.

V gene TRBV10-3 combines with J gene TRBJ1-3; D is unclear. CDR1 and CDR2 (germline): ENHRY, SYGVKD. CDR3 size: 15 residues. V was trimmed by 7 bases and J by 1 base, leaving 14 bases between them. The CDR3 sequence: CAITRRGESGNTIYF. The CDR3 bases are TGTGCCATCACCCGACGCGGGGAATCTGGAAACACCATATATTTT.

This clone was counted a few times. The chain employs TRBV23-1 and TRBJ1-2; tentatively, D is TRBD1 (5 bases). TRBV23-1 is placed among ORFs of uncertain function. Trimming left V 2 bases short and J 2 bases short, with 21 bases between. This CDR3 is built from 18 residues. The CDR3 DNA follows: TGCGCCAGCAGTCAACCGGGGACCCTTAAGGGCCTAAACTATGGCTACACCTTC. This codes for CASSQPGTLKGLNYGYTF.

The V and J genes are TRBV5-1 and TRBJ1-6; 7 bases match TRBD1. With V trimmed by 0 bases and J by 10 bases, 10 bases remained unmatched. This CDR3 contains 16 residues. Germline CDR1 SGHRS, CDR2 YFSETQ. In DNA, the CDR3 is TGCGCCAGCAGCTTGGCCGCGGCAGGGGGAGGATCACCCCTCCACTTT. It encodes CASSLAAAGGGSPLHF.

There are a few counts of this clone. The rearrangement joins TRBV2 to TRBJ2-7, with 7 nucleotides matching TRBD1. V shed 5 bases and J 1 base; nucleotides not matched to a gene: 5. From germline, CDR1 is SNHLY and CDR2 FYNNEI. CDR3 length: 14 amino acids. In DNA, the CDR3 is TGTGCCAGCAGTCAACAGGGGACGTCCTACGAGCAGTACTTC. Its protein is CASSQQGTSYEQYF.

The gene calls are TRBV19 and TRBJ1-5; TRBD1 might be the D (6 bases). This CDR3 region has 15 residues. Germline CDR1 reads LNHDA; CDR2 reads SQIVND (reference sequence). The germline V and J ends were trimmed by 5 bases and 7 bases, with 18 bases remaining between them. For the CDR3, the DNA is TGTGCCAGTAGTTTCGGACAGTCCTGGGCGCAGCCCCAGCATTTT. It specifies CASSFGQSWAQPQHF.

This chain joins TRBV29-1 and TRBJ1-2, with TRBD1 matching 7 bases. This CDR3 is built from 13 residues. CDR1 is SQVTM and CDR2 is ANQGSEA in the germline V gene. The V segment lost 4 bases and the J segment 1 base; nucleotides outside the gene matches: 3. DNA of the CDR3: TGCAGCGTTGGACCAGGGGGTAACTATGGCTACACCTTC. Translated, it gives CSVGPGGNYGYTF.

The rearrangement links TRBV6-5 to TRBJ1-2; 8 bases are a match to TRBD1. In germline, CDR1 is MNHEY, CDR2 SVGAGI. V lost 5 bases and J lost 1; bases outside the gene matches: 6. The CDR3 sequence is 15 residues long. The CDR3 sequence is CASSTDRADNYGYTF. The CDR3 bases are TGTGCCAGCAGTACGGACAGGGCAGATAACTATGGCTACACCTTC.

The J gene is TRBJ1-6, the V gene TRBV9, with D perhaps TRBD1 (5 bases). With 4 bases removed from V and 10 bases from J, the gap between germline ends came to 18 bases. There are 15 residues in the CDR3. The germline CDR1 and CDR2 sequences are SGDLS and YYNGEE. The CDR3: CASSRTGTPNSPLHF. In nucleotides, the CDR3 is TGTGCCAGCAGCAGAACCGGGACTCCGAACTCACCCCTCCACTTT.

V usage is TRBV2 and J usage is TRBJ1-4; tentative D call: TRBD1 (6 bases). There are 15 residues in the CDR3. Germline lookup yields CDR1 SNHLY and CDR2 FYNNEI. Trimming pared 3 bases from V and 3 bases from J, leaving 11 bases between. The CDR3 here is CASSDRAGANEKLFF. The CDR3 nucleotides are TGTGCCAGCAGTGACCGAGCAGGGGCTAATGAAAAACTGTTTTTT. The full variable domain, with the rest looked up from reference TRBV2 and TRBJ1-4, is EPEVTQTPSHQVTQMGQEVILRCVPISNHLYFYWYRQILGQKVEFLVSFYNNEISEKSEIFDDQFSVERPDGSNFTLKIRSTKLEDSAMYFCASSDRAGANEKLFFGSGTQLSVL.

The rearrangement uses TRBV10-3 and TRBJ1-2; tentative D call: TRBD1 (6 bases). V lost 6 bases and J 8 bases, leaving 13 bases between the germline ends. Looked up from germline, CDR1 is ENHRY and CDR2 is SYGVKD. The CDR3 is 12 amino acids. The CDR3 bases are TGTGCCATCAGCGACCAGGGGTTAGGCTACACCTTC. The encoded protein is CAISDQGLGYTF.

This clone was counted a few times. The chain carries TRBV21-1 and TRBJ1-1. TRBV21-1 is a known pseudogene. The CDR3 covers 17 residues. CDR3 sequence reads: CASPLTGATGRNTEAFF. CDR3 DNA sequence: TGTGCCAGCCCCTTAACTGGAGCGACGGGCCGTAACACTGAAGCTTTCTTT.

V is TRBV6-5 and J is TRBJ2-2; D not resolved. Germline assignment: CDR1 MNHEY and CDR2 SVGAGI. The CDR3 has 12 amino acids. The V gene lost 4 bases and the J gene lost 4 bases, with 4 bases spanning the gap. DNA for the CDR3: TGTGCCAGCAGTTCTAGCACCGGGGAGCTGTTTTTT. It yields the protein CASSSSTGELFF.

There are a few counts of this clone. V and J are TRBV7-6 and TRBJ2-7; 10 bases are shared with TRBD1. Trimming took 2 bases from V and 2 from J; bases not matched to a gene: 6. The CDR3 loop spans 16 amino acids. Germline V gene data show CDR1 as SGHVS and CDR2 as FNYEAQ. CDR3 in DNA: TGTGCCAGCAGCTTATCGACAGGGGGCCCTGCCTACGAGCAGTACTTC. Protein product: CASSLSTGGPAYEQYF.

The chain couples TRBV5-8 to TRBJ2-3; D is undetermined. V lost 1 base to trimming and J lost 1 base, with 10 bases between them. Germline V lookup: CDR1 SGHTS, CDR2 YDEGEE. The CDR3 runs 15 residues. In DNA form, the CDR3 reads TGTGCCAGCAGCTTGTTCTGGCAGGGCACAGATACGCAGTATTTT. Residues: CASSLFWQGTDTQYF.

This chain connects TRBV9 to TRBJ1-5; D remains unclear. This CDR3 is 14 amino acids long. Germline values: CDR1 SGDLS, CDR2 YYNGEE. V was trimmed by 0 bases and J by 7 bases, leaving 11 bases between them. CDR3 in DNA: TGTGCCAGCAGCGTAGGGGGTGAAGGACAGCCCCAGCATTTT. Protein sequence: CASSVGGEGQPQHF. Together with reference TRBV9 and TRBJ1-5, the CDR3 gives the full variable domain: DSGVTQTPKHLITATGQRVTLRCSPRSGDLSVYWYQQSLDQGLQFLIQYYNGEERAKGNILERFSAQQFPDLHSELNLSSLELGDSALYFCASSVGGEGQPQHFGDGTRLSIL.

This rearrangement joins TRBV7-6 to TRBJ2-3; 9 nucleotides line up with TRBD2. The CDR3 loop spans 16 amino acids. With 1 base clipped from V and 2 bases from J, the junction kept 4 bases outside the gene matches. Germline assignment: CDR1 SGHVS and CDR2 FNYEAQ. The CDR3 region is CASSLGSGSPTDTQYF. The CDR3 bases are TGTGCCAGCAGCTTAGGTAGCGGGAGTCCCACAGATACGCAGTATTTT.

The chain recombines TRBV10-3 with TRBJ2-3; 11 bases map to TRBD1. Germline V lookup: CDR1 ENHRY, CDR2 SYGVKD. J was trimmed by 5 bases and V by 11 bases; bases with no gene match: 6. The CDR3 runs 13 residues. The CDR3 loop reads CALGDRGRDTQYF. The CDR3 DNA sequence: TGTGCCCTAGGGGACAGGGGGAGAGATACGCAGTATTTT.

The chain uses TRBV5-6 and TRBJ2-7; 7 bases fit TRBD1. V shed 4 bases, J shed 2 bases, and the junction held 15 bases outside the gene matches. The germline CDR1 and CDR2 sequences are SGHDT and YYEEEE. This CDR3 has 17 residues. The CDR3 sequence: CASSPQTGTAFTYEQYF. CDR3 sequence (DNA): TGTGCCAGCAGCCCCCAGACTGGGACAGCTTTTACCTACGAGCAGTACTTC.

The chain carries TRBV4-3 and TRBJ2-7; the match to TRBD2 covers 9 bases. The CDR3 is made up of 16 amino acids. V dropped 4 bases and J dropped 6; count of bases not matched to a gene: 13. Germline V lookup: CDR1 LGHNA, CDR2 YSLEER. CDR3 in amino acids: CASSRWTASGALEQYF. The CDR3 bases are TGCGCCAGCAGCCGGTGGACGGCTAGCGGGGCTCTCGAGCAGTACTTC.

There are a few counts of this clone. The V call is TRBV7-9, the J call TRBJ2-7, with 13 bases matching TRBD2. CDR3 length: 15 residues. V lost 5 bases and J lost 2; bases outside the gene matches: 3. Germline CDR1 SEHNR, CDR2 FQNEAQ (reference sequence). DNA of the CDR3: TGTGCCAGCAGCCCGACTAGCGGGGGGACCTACGAGCAGTACTTC. Translation: CASSPTSGGTYEQYF.